One and the same sample provided the 3 T cell receptor beta chains below, sequenced in a study of cytomegalovirus exposure and HLA in healthy donors (dated by TCRdb to about 2017). The method was the immunoSEQ multiplex PCR assay. For the multiplex PCR, a mixture combining 60 forward primers for TCR Vbeta segments and 13 reverse primers for TCR Jbeta segments was used. TCRdb obtained this table from immuneACCESS and retained in-frame rearrangements with V and J assigned. These tables miss some clones; where compared with another copy, unresolved V genes account for less than half of the shortfall, and the remainder is unexplained. For this sample there are about 90,000 clones; just under 90% appear just once. The ten largest account for 2.3% of the sample. Sequencing was carried out using PBMCs. Every receptor here comes from a man younger than 30 in good health and CMV-seronegative.

The chain carries TRBV10-3 and TRBJ2-5, with D possibly matching TRBD2 (6 bases). The CDR3 covers 13 residues. The V gene lost 5 bases and the J gene lost 4 bases, with 11 bases spanning the gap. Germline V gene sequence: CDR1 ENHRY, CDR2 SYGVKD. The CDR3 protein is CAISSREVETQYF. The CDR3 nucleotides are TGTGCCATCAGTAGCAGGGAGGTAGAGACCCAGTACTTC.

V gene TRBV28 combines with J gene TRBJ2-3; D not resolved. Trimming pared 5 bases from V and 2 bases from J, leaving 5 bases between. Germline V gene lookup returns CDR1 MDHEN and CDR2 SYDVKM. The CDR3 has 12 residues. CDR3 nucleotide sequence: TGTGCCAGCAGTCCAAACACAGATACGCAGTATTTT. Translated, it gives CASSPNTDTQYF.

The chain carries TRBV18 and TRBJ1-1, with D possibly TRBD1 on 5 matching bases. Per the germline V gene, CDR1 is KGHSH and CDR2 is LQKENI. The CDR3 covers 14 residues. V was clipped by 6 bases and J by 1 base, with 12 bases between them. DNA of the CDR3: TGTGCCAGCTCGCTAGATGACAGGAACACTGAAGCTTTCTTT. Translating it yields CASSLDDRNTEAFF.